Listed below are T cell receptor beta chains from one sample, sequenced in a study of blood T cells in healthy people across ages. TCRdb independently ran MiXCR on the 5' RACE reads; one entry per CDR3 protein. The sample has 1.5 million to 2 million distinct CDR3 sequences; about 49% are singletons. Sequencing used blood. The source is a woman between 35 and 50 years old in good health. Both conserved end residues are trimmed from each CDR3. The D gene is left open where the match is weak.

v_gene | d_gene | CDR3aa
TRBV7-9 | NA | ASSFAGTSAHT
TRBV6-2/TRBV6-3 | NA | ASSYSSRAGEQF
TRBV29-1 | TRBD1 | SVDRGHGTQY
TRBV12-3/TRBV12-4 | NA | ASQLGRGRGYGYT
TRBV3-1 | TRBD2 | ASSQASGGVDEQF
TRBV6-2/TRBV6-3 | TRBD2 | ASSRLAGGGEQF
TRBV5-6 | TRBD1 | ASSLGQGESRFTTEAF
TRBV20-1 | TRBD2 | SASLRGGTFLQETQY
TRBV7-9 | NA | ASSPSWVLETQY
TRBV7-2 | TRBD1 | ASSPDRAVHGYT
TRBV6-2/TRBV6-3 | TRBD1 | ASSRTETGKFETQY
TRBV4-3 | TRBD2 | ASSQSGDGWNEQF
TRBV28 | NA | ASSLMTAYEQY
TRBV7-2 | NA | ASSRLLPSGTAPGTQY
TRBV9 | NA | ASSVAPTGEQY
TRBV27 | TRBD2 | ASSSLGGSWETQY
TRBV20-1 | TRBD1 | SARRGQVFGYT
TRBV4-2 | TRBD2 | ASSQDHSGGASETQY
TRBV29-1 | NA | SVVTISYNEQF
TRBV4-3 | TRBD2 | ASSQSVASGGAKETQY
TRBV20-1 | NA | SARAFAQQYNEQY
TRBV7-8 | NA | ASSLVVLGAQGSYEQY
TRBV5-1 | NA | ASSPFPGSGPYEQY
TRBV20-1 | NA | SASARGEQY
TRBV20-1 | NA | SARAAGLLYEQY
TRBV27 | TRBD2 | ASSERTSGPYEQY
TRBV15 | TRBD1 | ATSRDFAGQGFGANVLT
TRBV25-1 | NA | ASSEGGGGGGTQY